Below are 17 T cell receptor beta chains sequenced from a single sample in a study of metastatic and nonmetastatic thyroid tumors. There were no patients who had received any treatment before thyroid surgery. Via MiXCR, TCRdb re-called the PCR reads. In the table there are over 15,000 clones, around 16% of which are singletons. Sequenced sample: blood. These receptors all come from a male donor with papillary thyroid cancer or a benign thyroid nodule (not recorded which). Some clones in this sample may be carry-over from other donors' samples.

This clone was observed at least ten times. The V and J genes are TRBV30 and TRBJ1-4; no reliable D call. Between the trimmed V and J ends, which lost 4 bases and 6 bases, there was a span of 18 bases. The CDR3 is 15 amino acids. Germline CDR1 is GTSNPN and CDR2 is SVGIG (reference sequence). The CDR3 is CAWMAGSRPYEKLFF. The CDR3 DNA sequence: TGTGCCTGGATGGCGGGGTCCCGGCCCTATGAAAAACTGTTTTTT.

This clone was observed many times. V and J are TRBV28 and TRBJ2-3; a possible D gene is TRBD2 (6 bases). There are 13 residues in the CDR3. V was clipped by 5 bases and J by 3 bases, with 9 bases between them. Germline lookup yields CDR1 MDHEN and CDR2 SYDVKM. The CDR3 region is CASSPGRTDTQYF. The CDR3 nucleotides are TGTGCCAGCAGTCCCGGGAGAACAGATACGCAGTATTTT.

The table lists this clone with many counts. The chain recombines TRBV28 with TRBJ1-2; D ambiguous. The CDR3 consists of 11 residues. V shed 10 bases and J shed 3 bases, with 9 bases lying between them. CDR1 is MDHEN, CDR2 SYDVKM, per germline. The CDR3 coding sequence is TGTGCCATCCAGGCGTACTATGGCTACACCTTC. It codes for CAIQAYYGYTF.

By sample share, this clone is medium-sized. The chain combines TRBV12-3 or TRBV12-4 with TRBJ1-1; the D gene is possibly TRBD1 (5 bases). Between the trimmed V and J ends, which lost 4 bases and 4 bases, there was a span of 7 bases. This CDR3 comprises 12 residues. The CDR3, as DNA: TGTGCCAGCAGTTCTGACAGCACTGAAGCTTTCTTT. Amino acids: CASSSDSTEAFF.

In its sample, this clone was seen many times. The CDR3 DNA is TGTGCCAGCGGAAGGGACAGGGGCAATTCACCCCTCCACTTT. This sequence encodes CASGRDRGNSPLHF. V usage is TRBV9 and J usage is TRBJ1-6; 10 bases are a match to TRBD1. The germline V gene has CDR1 SGDLS and CDR2 YYNGEE. Trimming removed 7 bases from V and 7 bases from J; junction bases left unmatched: 5. The CDR3 loop spans 14 amino acids.

This clone was observed at least ten times. The rearrangement uses TRBV24-1 and TRBJ2-1; 10 bases agree with TRBD2. Germline V gene lookup returns CDR1 KGHDR and CDR2 SFDVKD. The V gene end was trimmed by 2 bases and the J gene end by 3 bases; junction bases not matched to a gene: 3. The CDR3 runs to 16 residues. CDR3 protein: CATSDSSGRLYNEQFF. The CDR3 nucleotides are TGTGCCACCAGTGATTCTAGCGGGAGACTCTACAATGAGCAGTTCTTC.

There are many counts of this clone. V and J are TRBV20-1 and TRBJ2-4, with D hard to call. Trimming cost V 5 bases and J 0 bases, with 14 bases left between them. Germline V gene lookup returns CDR1 DFQATT and CDR2 SNEGSKA (reference sequence). This CDR3 is 15 amino acids long. In DNA, the CDR3 is TGCAGTGCTCCAACCTTCAACCTAGCCAAAAACATTCAGTACTTC. It specifies CSAPTFNLAKNIQYF.

Concerning this clone itself: The same CDR3 can be traced to other DNA sequences in this sample. The rearrangement links TRBV19 to TRBJ2-6; D gene unclear. This CDR3 region has 18 residues. Trimming stripped 5 bases from V and 0 bases from J, with 17 bases between. Germline CDR1 and CDR2: LNHDA and SQIVND (reference sequence). Here the CDR3 reads CASSPRPKTSSGANVLTF. DNA for the CDR3: TGTGCCAGTAGTCCACGACCGAAAACGAGCTCTGGGGCCAACGTCCTGACTTTC.

The CDR3 reads CASIPRTSGTRGEQYF. CDR3 DNA sequence: TGTGCCAGCATCCCCCGGACTAGCGGGACGCGGGGTGAGCAGTACTTC. This rearrangement joins TRBV11-3 to TRBJ2-7, with 12 bases fitting TRBD2. This CDR3 contains 16 residues. With V trimmed by 7 bases and J by 7 bases, 14 bases remained unmatched. In germline, CDR1 is SGHNT, CDR2 YENEEA.

This clone appeared many times. This may be a read error, as it is one base from a much larger clone. The V and J genes are TRBV4-1 and TRBJ2-7, with D perhaps TRBD1 or TRBD2 (5 bases each). Germline V gene data show CDR1 as MGHRA and CDR2 as YSYEKL. The CDR3 is 15 amino acids. V was clipped by 1 base and J by 6 bases, with 16 bases between them. The CDR3 is CASSQAGQGVGEQYF. The DNA for the CDR3 is TGCGCCAGCAGCCAAGCGGGTCAGGGAGTGGGCGAGCAGTACTTC.

The rearrangement uses TRBV5-1 and TRBJ2-2; no definite D call. The V end lost 4 bases, the J end lost 1 base, and 2 bases lay between the germline ends. Germline V gives CDR1 SGHRS, CDR2 YFSETQ. CDR3 length: 12 amino acids. Written as DNA, the CDR3 is TGCGCCAGCAGCAAGAACACCGGGGAGCTGTTTTTT. This sequence encodes CASSKNTGELFF.

This clone was detected only a few times. V gene TRBV12-3 or TRBV12-4 combines with J gene TRBJ1-2; D is possibly TRBD1 (5 bases). This CDR3 comprises 13 residues. The V gene lost 8 bases and the J gene lost 8 bases, with 18 bases spanning the gap. As DNA, the CDR3 is TGTGCCAGCTTGATGGGGGGGAGGGAAGGCTACACCTTC. Amino acid sequence: CASLMGGREGYTF.

In its sample, this clone was seen many times. The chain couples TRBV29-1 to TRBJ2-3; 9 nucleotides align to TRBD2. The V segment lost 3 bases and the J segment 2 bases; nucleotides outside the gene matches: 12. The CDR3 consists of 17 residues. CDR1 SQVTM and CDR2 ANQGSEA come from the germline V gene. The chain's CDR3 is CSVDGAGTSPYTDTQYF. CDR3 DNA sequence: TGCAGCGTTGATGGTGCAGGGACTAGCCCCTACACAGATACGCAGTATTTT.

Many counts were recorded for this clone. The J gene is TRBJ2-1, the V gene TRBV13; the D gene could be TRBD1 or TRBD2 (5 bases each). Trimming removed 1 base at V and 2 bases at J, with 15 bases between. CDR1 PRHDT and CDR2 FYEKMQ come from the germline V gene (reference sequence). The CDR3 spans 17 residues. CDR3: CASSLDLDGTTYNEQFF. Written as DNA, the CDR3 is TGTGCCAGCAGCTTAGATCTCGACGGGACGACCTACAATGAGCAGTTCTTC.

This clone was recorded many times. The rearrangement joins TRBV5-1 to TRBJ2-5; D is uncertain. This CDR3 is 15 amino acids long. Germline V lookup: CDR1 SGHRS, CDR2 YFSETQ. V lost 2 bases and J lost 1, with 12 bases in between. The CDR3 region is CASSFSNPVQETQYF. CDR3 DNA: TGCGCCAGCAGCTTCTCAAACCCAGTCCAAGAGACCCAGTACTTC.

This clone was counted many times. V gene TRBV5-1 combines with J gene TRBJ1-1, with D perhaps TRBD1 (5 bases). This CDR3 contains 15 residues. Germline lookup yields CDR1 SGHRS and CDR2 YFSETQ. The V end was cut by 4 bases, the J end by 5 bases, with 18 bases between. CDR3 nucleotide sequence: TGCGCCAGCAGCCCCGGGGGGAGGGGAGGGACTGAAGCTTTCTTT. Translating it yields CASSPGGRGGTEAFF. Variable domain in full (rest from reference TRBV5-1 and TRBJ1-1): KAGVTQTPRYLIKTRGQQVTLSCSPISGHRSVSWYQQTPGQGLQFLFEYFSETQRNKGNFPGRFSGRQFSNSRSEMNVSTLELGDSALYLCASSPGGRGGTEAFFGQGTRLTVV.

At least ten counts were recorded for this clone. The chain links TRBV11-2 to TRBJ1-1; D possibly corresponds to TRBD1 (6 bases). The CDR3 covers 16 residues. The V gene's germline CDR1 is SGHAT and CDR2 FQNNGV. The germline V and J ends were trimmed by 5 bases and 0 bases, with 16 bases remaining between them. CDR3 residues: CASSVFYRAMNTEAFF. CDR3 DNA sequence: TGTGCCAGCAGCGTATTCTACAGGGCCATGAACACTGAAGCTTTCTTT.